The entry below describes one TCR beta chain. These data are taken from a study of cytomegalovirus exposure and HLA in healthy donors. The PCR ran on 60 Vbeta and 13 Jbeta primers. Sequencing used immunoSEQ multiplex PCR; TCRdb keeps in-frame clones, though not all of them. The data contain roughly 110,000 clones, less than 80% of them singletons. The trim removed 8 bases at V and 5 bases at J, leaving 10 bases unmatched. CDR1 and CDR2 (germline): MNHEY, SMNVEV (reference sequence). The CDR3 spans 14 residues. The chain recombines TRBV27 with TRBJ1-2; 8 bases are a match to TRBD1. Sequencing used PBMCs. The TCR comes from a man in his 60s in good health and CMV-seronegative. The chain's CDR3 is CASRPPDRDYGYTF. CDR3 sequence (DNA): TGTGCCAGCCGGCCGCCGGACAGGGATTATGGCTACACCTTC.